Listed below are T cell receptor beta chains from one sample, sequenced in a study of blood T cells in healthy people across ages. From the 5' RACE reads, TCRdb called clonotypes with MiXCR, one entry per CDR3 protein. In the table there are more than 1,400,000 distinct CDR3 sequences, around 42% of which are singletons. Sequenced input: blood. Receptors were obtained from a woman younger than 35 in good health. CDR3s include the opening cysteine and the closing phenylalanine or tryptophan.

v_gene	j_gene	CDR3aa
TRBV5-1	TRBJ2-1	CASSLGTGEHDEQFF
TRBV15	TRBJ2-5	CATSSEDRGPQETQYF
TRBV12-3/TRBV12-4	TRBJ2-2	CASGPSENTGELFF
TRBV4-1	TRBJ2-3	CASSQVTSGTSSTDTQYF
TRBV6-1	TRBJ2-2	CASRDRVNSGELFF
TRBV9	TRBJ2-2	CASSVGGSNTGELFF
TRBV12-3/TRBV12-4	TRBJ1-2	CASSRQDSFYGYTF
TRBV5-1	TRBJ1-3	CASSLTGQGQTGNTIYF
TRBV19	TRBJ2-3	CASSMMGLSTDTQYF
TRBV21-1	TRBJ1-4	CASSERTVNEKLFF
TRBV5-1	TRBJ2-3	CASSGLAGGPSDTQYF
TRBV7-3	TRBJ1-6	CASSLTGTGSSPLHF
TRBV5-1	TRBJ2-2	CASSPGLADTGELFF
TRBV5-4	TRBJ2-2	CASSPITSGGSGELFF
TRBV12-3/TRBV12-4	TRBJ1-1	CASTPDRFEAFF
TRBV11-2	TRBJ2-5	CASSLPRPYNEQYF
TRBV20-1	TRBJ2-5	CSATLLTSGSAGTQYF
TRBV2	TRBJ2-7	CASSEATGGTYEQYF
TRBV10-3	TRBJ1-1	CAIRTGGITEAFF
TRBV13	TRBJ2-7	CASSVTGDPSYEQYF
TRBV6-5	TRBJ2-1	CASSYGTGNNEQFF
TRBV5-4	TRBJ2-3	CASSGTVSTDTQYF
TRBV7-2	TRBJ1-2	CASSLVPVLPDYGYTF
TRBV2	TRBJ1-5	CASTRGQGNQPQHF
TRBV29-1	TRBJ1-1	CSAGGGPGEAFF
TRBV20-1	TRBJ2-5	CSARDPKRLLQETQYF
TRBV20-1	TRBJ1-2	CSARVWRGYGYTF
TRBV7-9	TRBJ2-1	CASSRSCEQFF
TRBV29-1	-	CSVSSASSYNEQYF
TRBV30	TRBJ1-2	CAWEDRFGGYTF
TRBV29-1	TRBJ1-1	CSVVGRYMNTEAFF
TRBV7-2	TRBJ2-7	CASTDPYSEQYF
TRBV7-2	TRBJ1-1	CASRPYRGNTEAFF
TRBV4-2	TRBJ2-3	CASSQGRGGSTDTQYF
TRBV20-1	TRBJ2-5	CSAHGQGTFGNEQYF
TRBV20-1	TRBJ2-1	CSARSTSGNPSSYNEQFF
TRBV5-1	TRBJ2-7	CASSPSGTGVGEQYF
TRBV28	TRBJ2-2	CASNPMGTGNTGELFF
TRBV7-2	TRBJ1-1	CASTPHKLNTEAFF
TRBV3-1	TRBJ1-5	CASSQDSTGSNQPQHF
TRBV19	TRBJ1-2	CASSKGYTF
TRBV12-3/TRBV12-4	TRBJ1-5	CASSFGSQGSQPQHF
TRBV4-1	TRBJ2-1	CASSQVSGGYNEQFF
TRBV12-3/TRBV12-4	-	CASSPRRATIAQTQYF
TRBV20-1	TRBJ2-7	CSASPSGLLREQYF